This T cell receptor (beta chain) was sequenced for a study of T cell responses to AZD1222 COVID-19 vaccine. J lost 6 bases, V lost 4 bases, and 7 bases had no gene match. This CDR3 has 14 amino acids. The germline V gene has CDR1 SGHTA and CDR2 FQGNSA. Study-wide points: AZD1222 recipients seropositive at baseline numbered only five to seven. Unmutated variant regions reportedly attract nearly half of all spike-specific TCRs. White British donors predominated, females outnumbered males, and clonal diversity was possibly underestimated.

Method: immunoSEQ multiplex PCR; TCRdb's copy keeps in-frame clones and lacks some. The table shows about 180,000 clones, with 85% to 90% occurring only once. Concerning this clone itself: Its target is unknown.

This chain joins TRBV7-2 and TRBJ2-7; 9 bases agree with TRBD1. The sequencing used peripheral blood, collected 28 days after the second dose of the MenACWY control vaccine. The TCR was taken from an adult who received the MenACWY meningococcal vaccine as a control. The CDR3 is CASSSRQGGSEQYF. CDR3 coding DNA: TGTGCCAGCAGCTCGAGACAGGGGGGATCCGAGCAGTACTTC.